The 18 T cell receptor beta chains below come from one sample, sequenced in a study of metastatic and nonmetastatic thyroid tumors. TCRdb re-analyzed the PCR reads through MiXCR. This repertoire shows about 92,000 clones, about 15% found once; its top ten account for about 3.6%. Thyroid surgery took place with no prior treatment in any patient. Sequencing was done on a sample of blood. The receptor source for this set is a female donor with papillary thyroid cancer or a benign thyroid nodule (not recorded which). Some clones in this sample may be carry-over from other donors' samples.

This clone was picked up many times. The gene calls are TRBV28 and TRBJ1-3, with 9 bases aligning to TRBD1. The CDR3 sequence is 15 residues long. The J segment lost 7 bases and the V segment lost 8 bases, leaving 12 bases of the junction unmatched. Germline V gene lookup returns CDR1 MDHEN and CDR2 SYDVKM. The DNA for the CDR3 is TGTGCCAGCCTCGACAGGGGGATGGGGTGGAACACCATATATTTT. It yields the protein CASLDRGMGWNTIYF. The variable domain in full, completed from reference TRBV28 and TRBJ1-3, reads DVKVTQSSRYLVKRTGEKVFLECVQDMDHENMFWYRQDPGLGLRLIYFSYDVKMKEKGDIPEGYSVSREKKERFSLILESASTNQTSMYLCASLDRGMGWNTIYFGEGSWLTVV.

This clone was counted many times. This could be a read error, since a much larger clone is one nucleotide away. This chain links TRBV7-8 with TRBJ2-7; D remains unclear. Germline CDR1 SGHVS, CDR2 FQNEAQ. CDR3 size: 12 residues. V lost 5 bases and J 9 bases, leaving 14 bases between the germline ends. The CDR3 here is CASSPSSDGQYF. The DNA of the CDR3 is TGTGCCAGCAGCCCCTCTAGTGACGGGCAGTACTTC. The whole variable domain, remainder taken from reference TRBV7-8 and TRBJ2-7, is GAGVSQSPRYKVAKRGQDVALRCDPISGHVSLFWYQQALGQGPEFLTYFQNEAQLDKSGLPSDRFFAERPEGSVSTLKIQRTQQEDSAVYLCASSPSSDGQYFGPGTRLTVT.

This clone was picked up many times. The V gene is TRBV11-2, the J gene TRBJ2-5, with D possibly TRBD2 on 5 matching bases. CDR1 and CDR2 (germline): SGHAT, FQNNGV. V was clipped by 3 bases and J by 5 bases, with 10 bases between them. The CDR3 runs 13 residues. CDR3 sequence: CASSFGVRETQYF. The CDR3 nucleotides are TGTGCCAGCAGCTTCGGGGTGCGGGAGACCCAGTACTTC.

This clone was seen repeatedly, ten times or more. V usage is TRBV6-1 and J usage is TRBJ1-4; D uncertain. The CDR3 consists of 14 residues. Per germline, CDR1 MNHNS and CDR2 SASEGT. The V end was cut by 2 bases, the J end by 8 bases, with 12 bases between. CDR3 loop: CASSENRSWEKLFF. The CDR3 DNA is TGTGCCAGCAGTGAAAATCGATCGTGGGAAAAACTGTTTTTT.

This clone was seen repeatedly, ten times or more. The V gene is TRBV5-1, the J gene TRBJ2-2; TRBD1 is a possible D gene (6 bases). The CDR3 is 14 residues long. Trimming pared 3 bases from V and 6 bases from J, leaving 12 bases between. CDR1 and CDR2 (germline): SGHRS, YFSETQ. The CDR3: CASSWPQGSGELFF. The CDR3 region has the DNA TGCGCCAGCAGCTGGCCACAGGGTTCCGGGGAGCTGTTTTTT. The whole variable domain, remainder taken from reference TRBV5-1 and TRBJ2-2, is KAGVTQTPRYLIKTRGQQVTLSCSPISGHRSVSWYQQTPGQGLQFLFEYFSETQRNKGNFPGRFSGRQFSNSRSEMNVSTLELGDSALYLCASSWPQGSGELFFGEGSRLTVL.

Ten or more counts support this clone. The same CDR3 arises from other DNA sequences in this sample as well. The gene calls are TRBV19 and TRBJ2-3, with TRBD1 as a possible D gene (6 bases). This CDR3 is 13 amino acids long. CDR1 and CDR2 (germline): LNHDA, SQIVND (reference sequence). The V gene lost 5 bases and the J gene lost 9 bases, with 15 bases spanning the gap. The DNA for the CDR3 is TGTGCCAGTAGTTGGCGAGACAGGACCACGCAGTATTTT. Translation: CASSWRDRTTQYF.

This clone was seen a handful of times. This chain uses TRBV20-1 with TRBJ1-1, with D uncertain. CDR3 length: 8 amino acids. Germline CDR1 and CDR2: DFQATT and SNEGSKA (reference sequence). V lost 3 bases to trimming and J lost 11 bases, with 4 bases between them. The CDR3 spells CSASSAFF. DNA of the CDR3: TGCAGTGCTAGTTCGGCTTTCTTT.

This clone was seen many times. The chain recombines TRBV5-5 with TRBJ2-7, with D possibly TRBD1 on 6 matching bases. CDR1 is SGHKS and CDR2 is YYEKEE in the germline V gene (reference sequence). Between the trimmed V and J ends, which lost 4 bases and 0 bases, there was a span of 17 bases. The CDR3 sequence is 16 residues long. This chain's CDR3 is CASSLNRAAGSYEQYF. The CDR3 DNA follows: TGTGCCAGCAGCCTAAACAGGGCGGCCGGCTCCTACGAGCAGTACTTC.

In this sample, this clone turned up many times. J is TRBJ2-7 and V is TRBV19; TRBD1 matches 12 bases. This CDR3 has 15 residues. V trimming: 5 bases; J trimming: 4 bases; junction bases outside the gene matches: 6. Germline CDR1 reads LNHDA; CDR2 reads SQIVND (reference sequence). Here the CDR3 DNA reads TGTGCCAGTAGTTCCCCGGGACAGGGGGCGTACGAGCAGTACTTC. Amino acid sequence: CASSSPGQGAYEQYF.

In its sample, this clone was seen a few times. The junction and the germline gene differ at one end; a read error may be behind it. This chain uses TRBV6-5 with TRBJ2-5, with a tentative D call TRBD1 (7 bases). The CDR3 covers 14 residues. Germline CDR1 and CDR2: MNHEY and SVGAGI. This CDR3 reads CASSGGTAQETQYF. In DNA, the CDR3 is TGTGCTAGCAGTGGAGGGACAGCCCAAGAGACCCAGTACTTC.

A word on this clone: This sample includes further DNA sequences coding for the same CDR3. The rearrangement links TRBV3-1 to TRBJ2-7, with a weak D call TRBD2 (6 bases). Germline-derived CDR1 and CDR2 are LGHDT and YNNKEL (reference sequence). The CDR3 has 16 amino acids. The ends were cut back, 4 bases at V and 2 bases at J, with 18 bases in the middle. The CDR3: CASSLAVGGGTYEQYF. The CDR3 DNA is TGTGCCAGCAGCCTCGCCGTGGGGGGTGGGACCTACGAGCAGTACTTC.

This clone was recorded many times. The rearrangement links TRBV6-2 or TRBV6-3 to TRBJ1-2; D remains unclear. The CDR3 is 12 residues long. The germline V and J ends were trimmed by 2 bases and 3 bases, with 4 bases remaining between them. Germline V gene sequence: CDR1 MNHEY, CDR2 SVGEGT. The CDR3 spells CASSYPDYGYTF. Here the CDR3 DNA reads TGTGCCAGCAGTTACCCCGACTATGGCTACACCTTC.

About this clone: A much larger clone lies one base from this, so it may be a read error. This rearrangement joins TRBV7-2 to TRBJ2-3; unclear D gene. V lost 2 bases, J lost 7 bases, and 10 bases lay in between. The CDR3 runs 13 residues. The germline CDR1 and CDR2 sequences are SGHTA and FQGNSA. The CDR3 DNA reads as TGTGCCAGCAGCTTATTTCCTGAAAATACGCAGTATTTT. This translates into CASSLFPENTQYF.

With regard to this clone: One end of the junction does not line up with germline, which may come from a read error. As DNA, the CDR3 is TGTTCCAGCAGTGGGAGGACAGGGGGAATCTCCTATAATTCACCCCTCCACTTT. Its protein product is CSSSGRTGGISYNSPLHF. The chain joins TRBV2 to TRBJ1-6, with 10 bases matching TRBD1. CDR3 length: 18 residues. In germline, CDR1 is SNHLY, CDR2 FYNNEI.

This clone was detected many times. V usage is TRBV9 and J usage is TRBJ1-1, with a tentative D call TRBD1 (6 bases). V dropped 3 bases and J dropped 4 bases, with 10 bases sitting between them. Germline CDR1 reads SGDLS; CDR2 reads YYNGEE. The CDR3 length is 13 residues. The CDR3 protein is CASSGTGRTEAFF. The DNA of the CDR3 is TGTGCCAGCAGCGGAACAGGGCGCACTGAAGCTTTCTTT.

In regard to this clone: With a much larger clone just one base away, this may be a read error. This sample also contains other DNA sequences that code for the same CDR3. CDR3 nucleotide sequence: TGTGCCAGCTTCGAGGGACAGGGATGGAATAACACTGAAGCTTTCTTT. Amino acid sequence: CASFEGQGWNNTEAFF. This rearrangement joins TRBV2 to TRBJ1-1, with TRBD1 identical over 9 bases. The CDR3 spans 16 residues. Germline loops: CDR1 SNHLY, CDR2 FYNNEI. The V and J ends lost 8 bases and 2 bases, in that order; junction bases with no gene match: 12.

Concerning this clone: This may be a read error, as it is one base from a much larger clone. The rearrangement links TRBV4-1 to TRBJ1-1, with TRBD1 matching over 8 bases. The CDR3 covers 14 residues. Germline values: CDR1 MGHRA, CDR2 YSYEKL. V lost 4 bases, J lost 6 bases, and 7 bases stayed unmatched. The CDR3 sequence: CASSPRQGAPEAFF. CDR3 sequence (DNA): TGCGCCAGCAGCCCCAGGCAGGGGGCCCCTGAAGCTTTCTTT.

This clone was seen ten or more times. The chain combines TRBV27 with TRBJ1-2; D possibly corresponds to TRBD1 (5 bases). V was clipped by 5 bases and J by 3 bases, with 22 bases between them. There are 17 residues in the CDR3. Germline V lookup: CDR1 MNHEY, CDR2 SMNVEV (reference sequence). CDR3 in amino acids: CASSAYSPGTGDYGYTF. CDR3 nucleotide sequence: TGTGCCAGCAGTGCATACTCTCCGGGGACCGGCGACTATGGCTACACCTTC.